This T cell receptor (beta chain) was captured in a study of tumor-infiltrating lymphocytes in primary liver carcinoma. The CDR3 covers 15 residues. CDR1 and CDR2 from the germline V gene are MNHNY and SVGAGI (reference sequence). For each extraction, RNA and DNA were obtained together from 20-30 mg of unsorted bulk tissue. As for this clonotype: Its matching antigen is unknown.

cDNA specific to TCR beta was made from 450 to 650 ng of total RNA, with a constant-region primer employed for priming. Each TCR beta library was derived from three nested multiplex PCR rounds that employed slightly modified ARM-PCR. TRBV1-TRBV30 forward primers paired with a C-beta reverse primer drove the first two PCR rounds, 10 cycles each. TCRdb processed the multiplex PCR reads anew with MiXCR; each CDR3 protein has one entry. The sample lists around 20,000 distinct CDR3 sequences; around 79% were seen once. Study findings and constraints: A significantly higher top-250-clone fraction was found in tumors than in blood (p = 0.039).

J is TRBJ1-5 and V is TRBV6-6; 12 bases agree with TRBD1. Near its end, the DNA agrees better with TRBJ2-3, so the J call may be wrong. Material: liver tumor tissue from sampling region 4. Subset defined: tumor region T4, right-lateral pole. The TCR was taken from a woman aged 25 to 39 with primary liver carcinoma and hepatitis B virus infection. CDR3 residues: CPSSYGTGGNQPQYF. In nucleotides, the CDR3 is TGTCCTAGCAGTTACGGGACAGGGGGCAATCAGCCCCAGTATTTT.